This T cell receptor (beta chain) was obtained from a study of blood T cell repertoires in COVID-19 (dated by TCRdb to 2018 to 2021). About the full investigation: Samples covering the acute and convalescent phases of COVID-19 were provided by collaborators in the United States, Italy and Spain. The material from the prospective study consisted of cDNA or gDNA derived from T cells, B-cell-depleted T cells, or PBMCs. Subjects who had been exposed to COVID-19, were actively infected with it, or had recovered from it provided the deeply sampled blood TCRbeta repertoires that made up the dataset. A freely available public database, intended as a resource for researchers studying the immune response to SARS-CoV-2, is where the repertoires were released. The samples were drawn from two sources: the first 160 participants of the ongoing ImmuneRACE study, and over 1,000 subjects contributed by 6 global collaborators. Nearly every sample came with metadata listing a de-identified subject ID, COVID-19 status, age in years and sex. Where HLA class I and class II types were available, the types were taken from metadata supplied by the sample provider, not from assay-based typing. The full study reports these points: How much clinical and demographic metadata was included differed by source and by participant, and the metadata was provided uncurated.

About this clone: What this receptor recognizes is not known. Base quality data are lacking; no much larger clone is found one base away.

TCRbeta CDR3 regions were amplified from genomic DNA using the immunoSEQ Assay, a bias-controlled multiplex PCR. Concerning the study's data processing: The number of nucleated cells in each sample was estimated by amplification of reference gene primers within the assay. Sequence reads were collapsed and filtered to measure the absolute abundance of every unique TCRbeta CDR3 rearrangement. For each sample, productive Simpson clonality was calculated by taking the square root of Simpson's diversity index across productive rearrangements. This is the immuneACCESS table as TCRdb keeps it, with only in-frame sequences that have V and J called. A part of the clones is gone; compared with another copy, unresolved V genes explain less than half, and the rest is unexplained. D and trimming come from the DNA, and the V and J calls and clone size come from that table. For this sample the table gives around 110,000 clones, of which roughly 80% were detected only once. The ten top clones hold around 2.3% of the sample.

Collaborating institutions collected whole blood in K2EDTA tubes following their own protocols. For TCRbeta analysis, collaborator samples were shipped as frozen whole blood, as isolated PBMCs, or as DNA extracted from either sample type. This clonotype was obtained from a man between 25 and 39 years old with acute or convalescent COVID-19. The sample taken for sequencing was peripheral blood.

The CDR3 in this case is CASSQDRFVFSGGATGELFF. At the DNA level, the sequence is TGCGCCAGCAGCCAAGATCGCTTCGTCTTTAGCGGGGGGGCGACCGGGGAGCTGTTTTTT. The rearrangement joined TRBV4-3 to TRBJ2-2; TRBD2 matches 11 bases in the middle. V ends up 0 bases short and J 5 bases short, with an unmatched junction base count of 14. From the cysteine through the phenylalanine, the CDR3 covers 20 amino acids. Kept here is only the CDR3 DNA, which spans 60 bases and is read in frame from base 1. Sequences LGHNA (CDR1) and YSLEER (CDR2) are obtained from the germline V gene.